Sequencing of this T cell receptor beta chain was carried out in a study of T cell repertoires in cytomegalovirus infection. Background on the study: Through public TCR beta signatures, both CMV infection and matching HLA type were indicated.

The CDR3 is 14 residues long. Germline loops: CDR1 SNHLY, CDR2 FYNNEI. V lost 2 bases and J lost 0, with 8 bases in between. Findings and caveats of the study: HLA-C-restricted TCR beta clonotypes specific for CMV led the ex vivo response. Identification of carriers of CMV plus the relevant HLA was achieved through cumulative public TCR beta family frequency.

About this clonotype itself: The target antigen is unknown.

TCRdb re-analysed the reads in MiXCR, keeping a single row per CDR3 protein. The table includes roughly 140,000 distinct CDR3 sequences, about a quarter detected once. Sample: PBMCs. The chain is built from TRBV2 and TRBJ2-7; D perhaps matches TRBD1 (6 bases). The receptor was derived from a human donor in good health (CMV status not recorded). Some clones in this sample may be carry-over from other donors' samples. The CDR3, as DNA: TGTGCCAGCAGTGAAAGGGGGAGCTCCTACGAGCAGTACTTC. It specifies CASSERGSSYEQYF.